This TCR beta chain was sequenced during a study of shared clonotypes between healthy human individuals. Method: immunoSEQ multiplex PCR; TCRdb's copy keeps in-frame clones and lacks some. The repertoire includes over 2 million clones, 90% to 95% of them detected once, and roughly 0.13% sits in the top ten. Both subsets, CD45RA+ naive and CD45RA-negative memory, were split from the CD4+ cells. Broader study findings: It was anticipated that sequencing depth would influence how many clonotypes donors shared.

Note on this clone: Its specificity is not known.

The V end lost 0 bases, the J end lost 8 bases, and 11 bases lay between the germline ends. The CDR3 has 13 amino acids. The V gene's germline CDR1 is SGDLS and CDR2 YYNGEE. What was sequenced was naive CD4+ T cells sorted from blood. As to subset: CD45RA+ positively selected. The receptor comes from a young man in good health. The rearrangement joins TRBV9 to TRBJ1-2; D is possibly TRBD1 (5 bases). The CDR3 DNA is TGTGCCAGCAGCGTAGGGTCAGGGTGGGGCTACACCTTC. Protein: CASSVGSGWGYTF. The full variable domain, rest sourced from reference TRBV9 and TRBJ1-2, is DSGVTQTPKHLITATGQRVTLRCSPRSGDLSVYWYQQSLDQGLQFLIQYYNGEERAKGNILERFSAQQFPDLHSELNLSSLELGDSALYFCASSVGSGWGYTFGSGTRLTVV.